Each of the 22 T cell receptor beta chains below was sequenced from the same sample in a study of T cell changes during pregnancy in multiple sclerosis. Profiled with immunoSEQ multiplex PCR; TCRdb holds only in-frame clones, not every one. The table includes roughly 40,000 clones, 84% detected once. The sequenced sample was CD4+ T cells from peripheral blood mononuclear cells, obtained before pregnancy. Receptors originate from a female donor with multiple sclerosis, enrolled in a pregnancy study.

This clone was seen only a few times. Distinct nucleotide sequences in the sample also encode this CDR3. The chain uses TRBV7-9 and TRBJ1-2, with 7 positions matching TRBD1. This CDR3 comprises 14 residues. Germline trimming cut 5 bases from V and 3 bases from J; bases unmatched to any gene: 6. Germline lookup yields CDR1 SEHNR and CDR2 FQNEAQ (reference sequence). The CDR3 DNA reads as TGTGCCAGCAGCCTCCGGACAGGAGACTATGGCTACACCTTC. It translates to CASSLRTGDYGYTF. Supplemented by reference TRBV7-9 and TRBJ1-2, the full variable domain reads DTGVSQNPRHKITKRGQNVTFRCDPISEHNRLYWYRQTLGQGPEFLTYFQNEAQLEKSRLLSDRFSAERPKGSFSTLEIQRTEQGDSAMYLCASSLRTGDYGYTFGSGTRLTVV.

The chain combines TRBV4-3 with TRBJ2-2; possible D gene TRBD2, 5 bases. The CDR3 has 16 residues. From germline, CDR1 is LGHNA and CDR2 YSLEER. V was trimmed by 0 bases and J by 6 bases, leaving 14 bases between them. In DNA form, the CDR3 reads TGCGCCAGCAGCCAAGATCCGACGGGGTGGTCCGGGGAGCTGTTTTTT. This sequence encodes CASSQDPTGWSGELFF.

The chain combines TRBV19 with TRBJ1-6; 8 nucleotides agree with TRBD1. V gave up 4 bases and J gave up 3 bases; unmatched junction bases: 11. Germline V lookup: CDR1 LNHDA, CDR2 SQIVND (reference sequence). CDR3 length: 18 residues. CDR3 nucleotides: TGTGCCAGTAGTACAGACAGGGGCTCAGCCGGCTATAATTCACCCCTCCACTTT. Translating it yields CASSTDRGSAGYNSPLHF. Full variable domain (remainder filled in from reference TRBV19 and TRBJ1-6): DGGITQSPKYLFRKEGQNVTLSCEQNLNHDAMYWYRQDPGQGLRLIYYSQIVNDFQKGDIAEGYSVSREKKESFPLTVTSAQKNPTAFYLCASSTDRGSAGYNSPLHFGNGTRLTVT.

The CDR3 protein is CASSREGLIGQPQHF. CDR3 coding DNA: TGTGCCAGTTCGAGGGAGGGGCTCATCGGGCAGCCCCAGCATTTT. This chain connects TRBV2 to TRBJ1-5; a possible D gene is TRBD1 (5 bases). Germline-derived CDR1 and CDR2 are SNHLY and FYNNEI. Trimming removed 9 bases at V and 7 bases at J, with 22 bases between. CDR3 size: 15 residues.

The genes are TRBV7-2 and TRBJ2-3; 9 bases are shared with TRBD2. Germline CDR1 is SGHTA and CDR2 is FQGNSA. V lost 1 base to trimming and J lost 5 bases; unmatched junction nucleotides: 7. The CDR3 covers 16 residues. The CDR3 here is CASSLEAGGFGDTQYF. CDR3 DNA sequence: TGTGCCAGCAGCTTAGAGGCGGGGGGGTTCGGAGATACGCAGTATTTT.

This chain connects TRBV18 to TRBJ1-1, with D perhaps matching TRBD1 (6 bases). Germline V gene sequence: CDR1 KGHSH, CDR2 LQKENI. The length of the CDR3 is 16 residues. V was shortened by 2 bases and J by 1 base, with 14 bases between the two germline ends. The DNA for the CDR3 is TGTGCCAGCTCACCAGCCTTGGGACAAAGGAACACTGAAGCTTTCTTT. Translation gives CASSPALGQRNTEAFF.

The chain recombines TRBV6-1 with TRBJ1-5; no definite D call. The CDR3 totals 15 residues. V lost 3 bases and J lost 7, with 16 bases in between. Germline CDR1 is MNHNS and CDR2 is SASEGT. The CDR3 DNA sequence: TGTGCCAGCAGTGAGGTAGTTAGTATTATCCAGCCCCAGCATTTT. It encodes CASSEVVSIIQPQHF.

CDR3 sequence: CASSIESGGLVNEKLFF. The CDR3, as DNA: TGTGCCAGTAGTATAGAATCGGGGGGGCTGGTTAATGAAAAACTGTTTTTT. The genes are TRBV19 and TRBJ1-4; possibly TRBD1 for D (6 bases). V was pared by 0 bases and J by 4 bases, with 15 bases between. Germline V gives CDR1 LNHDA, CDR2 SQIVND (reference sequence). This CDR3 has 17 residues. The full variable domain, its missing parts supplied by reference TRBV19 and TRBJ1-4, is DGGITQSPKYLFRKEGQNVTLSCEQNLNHDAMYWYRQDPGQGLRLIYYSQIVNDFQKGDIAEGYSVSREKKESFPLTVTSAQKNPTAFYLCASSIESGGLVNEKLFFGSGTQLSVL.

This chain uses TRBV11-2 with TRBJ1-3; possibly TRBD1 for D (5 bases). Trimming cost V 4 bases and J 0 bases, with 7 bases left between them. The CDR3 consists of 14 residues. Germline CDR1 reads SGHAT; CDR2 reads FQNNGV. The CDR3 spells CASSSQGSGNTIYF. DNA for the CDR3: TGTGCCAGCAGCTCCCAGGGCTCTGGAAACACCATATATTTT.

The chain recombines TRBV30 with TRBJ1-5, with 8 nucleotides matching TRBD1. The V and J ends lost 5 bases and 5 bases, in that order; junction bases with no gene match: 8. CDR1 GTSNPN and CDR2 SVGIG come from the germline V gene (reference sequence). CDR3 length: 14 amino acids. The CDR3 region is CAWSPGQAHQPQHF. DNA of the CDR3: TGTGCCTGGTCACCGGGACAGGCACATCAGCCCCAGCATTTT. The full variable domain, rest sourced from reference TRBV30 and TRBJ1-5, is SQTIHQWPATLVQPVGSPLSLECTVEGTSNPNLYWYRQAAGRGLQLLFYSVGIGQISSEVPQNLSASRPQDRQFILSSKKLLLSDSGFYLCAWSPGQAHQPQHFGDGTRLSIL.

V usage is TRBV29-1 and J usage is TRBJ2-7; 7 positions agree with TRBD1. The length of the CDR3 is 12 residues. Trimming removed 6 bases from V and 4 bases from J; junction bases left unmatched: 6. The germline V gene encodes CDR1 SQVTM and CDR2 ANQGSEA. The CDR3: CSVQQTGYEQYF. In DNA, the CDR3 is TGCAGCGTCCAACAGACAGGGTACGAGCAGTACTTC.

This sequence joins TRBV11-2 and TRBJ2-1, with a weak D call TRBD1 (6 bases). In germline, CDR1 is SGHAT, CDR2 FQNNGV. The CDR3 covers 17 residues. Deletions cut 5 bases from V and 2 bases from J, with 19 bases between. The CDR3 DNA reads TGTGCCAGCAGCCCAGCCTGGACAGAGCCCCCCTACAATGAGCAGTTCTTC. Its protein product is CASSPAWTEPPYNEQFF.

The V and J genes are TRBV5-6 and TRBJ2-7; 8 positions agree with TRBD1. CDR3 length equals 16 residues. V shed 2 bases, J shed 6 bases, and the junction held 13 bases outside the gene matches. Germline CDR1 SGHDT, CDR2 YYEEEE. The CDR3 is CASSFHPGQGGLEQYF. The CDR3 coding sequence is TGTGCCAGCAGCTTTCACCCCGGACAGGGCGGCCTCGAGCAGTACTTC.

The chain uses TRBV19 and TRBJ2-3; 10 bases fit TRBD1. Germline CDR1 is LNHDA and CDR2 is SQIVND (reference sequence). The CDR3 totals 16 residues. J gave up 8 bases and V 5 bases, and 13 bases lay outside the gene matches. The CDR3: CASSVSGTGDLGTQYF. CDR3 nucleotides: TGTGCCAGTAGTGTCTCCGGGACAGGGGATTTGGGTACGCAGTATTTT.

The rearrangement uses TRBV7-9 and TRBJ2-7, with 8 bases fitting TRBD2. This CDR3 is built from 12 residues. J was trimmed by 6 bases and V by 5 bases; bases with no gene match: 3. Germline assignment: CDR1 SEHNR and CDR2 FQNEAQ (reference sequence). The CDR3 region is CASSPSGGEQYF. The CDR3 coding sequence is TGTGCCAGCAGCCCGAGCGGGGGCGAGCAGTACTTC.

This clone came up a few times. V and J are TRBV7-9 and TRBJ2-3; TRBD2 agrees at 11 bases. Germline CDR1 SEHNR, CDR2 FQNEAQ (reference sequence). This CDR3 comprises 16 residues. V lost 5 bases to trimming and J lost 7 bases; unmatched junction nucleotides: 11. CDR3: CASSMGLAAFRNTQYF. The CDR3 DNA sequence: TGTGCCAGCAGCATGGGACTAGCGGCGTTCAGGAATACGCAGTATTTT. The whole variable domain, filled in from reference TRBV7-9 and TRBJ2-3, reads DTGVSQNPRHKITKRGQNVTFRCDPISEHNRLYWYRQTLGQGPEFLTYFQNEAQLEKSRLLSDRFSAERPKGSFSTLEIQRTEQGDSAMYLCASSMGLAAFRNTQYFGPGTRLTVL.

This clone has a single count. This chain uses TRBV11-2 with TRBJ1-2; perhaps TRBD1 as D (6 bases). Germline-derived CDR1 and CDR2 are SGHAT and FQNNGV. The CDR3 covers 16 residues. The ends were cut back, 6 bases at V and 2 bases at J, with 19 bases in the middle. The CDR3 here is CASRSFRRRGNYGYTF. CDR3 bases: TGTGCCAGCAGATCTTTTCGGCGCAGGGGCAACTATGGCTACACCTTC.

This clone has just a few counts. The gene calls are TRBV5-4 and TRBJ1-6, with 7 bases matching TRBD1. CDR3 size: 15 residues. The junction had 11 bases not matched to a gene; V was cut back by 4 bases and J by 10 bases. Germline V gives CDR1 SGHNT, CDR2 YYREEE (reference sequence). CDR3 DNA: TGTGCCAGCAGCCCACTCGACAGGGATGGGTCACCCCTCCACTTT. Protein: CASSPLDRDGSPLHF.

The rearrangement links TRBV28 to TRBJ2-1; 7 nucleotides align to TRBD2. Germline CDR1 is MDHEN and CDR2 is SYDVKM. The CDR3 is 14 residues long. V lost 5 bases, J lost 10 bases, and 11 bases stayed unmatched. The CDR3: CASSPGTNKEEQFF. In nucleotides, the CDR3 is TGTGCCAGCAGTCCGGGGACTAACAAAGAGGAGCAGTTCTTC.

The rearrangement uses TRBV5-4 and TRBJ2-3; maybe TRBD2 (6 bases). Germline V CDR1 and CDR2: SGHNT, YYREEE (reference sequence). The CDR3 covers 16 residues. V lost 6 bases, J lost 0 bases, and 17 bases lay in between. The CDR3 region has the DNA TGTGCCAGCACCTCGGCGGGGTTTAGGAGCACAGATACGCAGTATTTT. Protein sequence: CASTSAGFRSTDTQYF. Drawing the rest from reference TRBV5-4 and TRBJ2-3, the complete variable domain is ETGVTQSPTHLIKTRGQQVTLRCSSQSGHNTVSWYQQALGQGPQFIFQYYREEENGRGNFPPRFSGLQFPNYSSELNVNALELDDSALYLCASTSAGFRSTDTQYFGPGTRLTVL.

This rearrangement joins TRBV5-4 to TRBJ1-3, with 10 bases matching TRBD1. The length of the CDR3 is 15 residues. Germline V gene lookup returns CDR1 SGHNT and CDR2 YYREEE (reference sequence). V lost 4 bases and J lost 7; bases outside the gene matches: 8. The CDR3 here is CASSSSGTGVNTIYF. The CDR3 nucleotides read TGTGCCAGCAGCAGTTCCGGGACAGGGGTCAACACCATATATTTT.

This chain links TRBV5-1 with TRBJ2-1; D may be TRBD2 (7 bases). Between the trimmed V and J ends, which lost 3 bases and 0 bases, there was a span of 13 bases. This CDR3 comprises 16 residues. Germline V gene lookup returns CDR1 SGHRS and CDR2 YFSETQ. The CDR3 DNA sequence: TGCGCCAGCAGCTGGGGGGGCCTAGACTCCTACAATGAGCAGTTCTTC. It codes for CASSWGGLDSYNEQFF.